Listed here are 20 T cell receptor beta chains from one sample, sequenced in a study of OX40 agonist ivuxolimab in advanced cancers. Assay used: immunoSEQ multiplex PCR; TCRdb lists only in-frame clones, some missing. The profile covers 100,000 to 150,000 clones, with just under 95% appearing a single time and roughly 0.8% taken by the ten largest. The sequences come from CD4+ or CD8+ T cells sorted from blood, collected in a trial of the OX40 agonist ivuxolimab. All receptors come from an adult with an advanced solid tumor such as melanoma, head and neck, liver or kidney cancer.

V is TRBV7-2 and J is TRBJ2-2; D is perhaps TRBD2 (5 bases). Germline V lookup: CDR1 SGHTA, CDR2 FQGNSA. The CDR3 contains 13 residues. Trimming left V 5 bases short and J 4 bases short, with 8 bases between. The DNA of the CDR3 is TGTGCCAGCAGCGCACGGGGCACCGGGGAGCTGTTTTTT. Translated: CASSARGTGELFF.

This chain joins TRBV13 and TRBJ2-7; D ambiguous. Deletions cut 1 base from V and 3 bases from J, with 19 bases between. Germline CDR1 PRHDT, CDR2 FYEKMQ (reference sequence). This CDR3 contains 17 residues. CDR3 DNA: TGTGCCAGCAGCTTAGATTCTCCGGGTTCCAGTTTCTACGAGCAGTACTTC. Translating it yields CASSLDSPGSSFYEQYF.

The rearrangement joins TRBV6-1 to TRBJ2-3; D remains unclear. Germline V CDR1 and CDR2: MNHNS, SASEGT. V was clipped by 2 bases and J by 5 bases, with 5 bases between them. The CDR3 spans 12 residues. The CDR3 nucleotides are TGTGCCAGCAGTGAAACCGGAGATACGCAGTATTTT. It encodes CASSETGDTQYF.

The chain recombines TRBV7-2 with TRBJ2-1; D gene ambiguous. CDR3 length equals 13 residues. V dropped 1 base and J dropped 6 bases, with 7 bases sitting between them. Germline CDR1 reads SGHTA; CDR2 reads FQGNSA. The CDR3 loop is CASSLVAVNEQFF. CDR3 DNA: TGTGCCAGCAGCTTAGTGGCAGTCAATGAGCAGTTCTTC. Complete variable domain (other parts from reference TRBV7-2 and TRBJ2-1): GAGVSQSPSNKVTEKGKDVELRCDPISGHTALYWYRQSLGQGLEFLIYFQGNSAPDKSGLPSDRFSAERTGGSVSTLTIQRTQQEDSAVYLCASSLVAVNEQFFGPGTRLTVL.

The CDR3 bases are TGTGCCAGCGGGGGGAGATTTGGGACTGAAGCTTTCTTT. Its translation is CASGGRFGTEAFF. This sequence joins TRBV28 and TRBJ1-1; possible D gene TRBD1, 5 bases. The CDR3 contains 13 residues. Germline CDR1 MDHEN, CDR2 SYDVKM. V was pared by 8 bases and J by 5 bases, with 15 bases between.

V and J are TRBV19 and TRBJ1-1; the D gene is possibly TRBD1 (5 bases). Trimming stripped 6 bases from V and 4 bases from J, with 15 bases between. CDR3 length equals 14 residues. Germline CDR1 reads LNHDA; CDR2 reads SQIVND (reference sequence). Here the CDR3 DNA reads TGTGCCAGTAGATCGACAGCAACTTCCACTGAAGCTTTCTTT. Amino acid sequence: CASRSTATSTEAFF.

The chain uses TRBV28 and TRBJ2-7; no clear D gene. Germline V gives CDR1 MDHEN, CDR2 SYDVKM. V dropped 1 base and J dropped 4 bases, with 5 bases sitting between them. This CDR3 has 12 amino acids. CDR3 DNA: TGTGCCAGCAGTTTATACGGGTACGAGCAGTACTTC. Translated: CASSLYGYEQYF.

V usage is TRBV7-8 and J usage is TRBJ1-6; D call uncertain. The CDR3 loop spans 13 amino acids. CDR1 and CDR2 (germline): SGHVS, FQNEAQ. V was pared by 3 bases and J by 6 bases, with 6 bases between. CDR3 sequence: CASSFDGNSPLHF. The CDR3 DNA reads TGTGCCAGCAGCTTTGACGGTAATTCACCCCTCCACTTT.

The chain links TRBV28 to TRBJ2-5, with 7 bases aligning to TRBD1. The CDR3 is 13 amino acids. The junction had 6 bases not matched to a gene; V was cut back by 6 bases and J by 5 bases. Germline V CDR1 and CDR2: MDHEN, SYDVKM. The CDR3 protein is CASRTGSHETQYF. The DNA of the CDR3 is TGTGCCAGCAGGACAGGGTCCCACGAGACCCAGTACTTC.

This chain joins TRBV30 and TRBJ2-7, with 15 bases fitting TRBD2. Germline V gene data show CDR1 as GTSNPN and CDR2 as SVGIG (reference sequence). V shed 3 bases, J shed 6 bases, and the junction held 12 bases outside the gene matches. CDR3 length equals 17 residues. CDR3 amino acids: CAWSVTGTSGGTREQYF. CDR3 nucleotides: TGTGCCTGGAGCGTCACCGGGACTAGCGGGGGGACGCGCGAGCAGTACTTC.

This chain connects TRBV28 to TRBJ1-1, with D possibly being TRBD1 (6 bases). Germline assignment: CDR1 MDHEN and CDR2 SYDVKM. The V end was cut by 2 bases, the J end by 7 bases, with 11 bases between. CDR3 length: 13 amino acids. CDR3 DNA: TGTGCCAGCAGTTTAGGGGAGGGGGGTGAAGCTTTCTTT. As protein: CASSLGEGGEAFF. Combining the CDR3 with reference TRBV28 and TRBJ1-1 gives the whole variable domain DVKVTQSSRYLVKRTGEKVFLECVQDMDHENMFWYRQDPGLGLRLIYFSYDVKMKEKGDIPEGYSVSREKKERFSLILESASTNQTSMYLCASSLGEGGEAFFGQGTRLTVV.

This clone was seen once. One end of the junction does not line up with germline, which may come from a read error. The gene calls are TRBV7-7 and TRBJ2-7, with 11 bases matching TRBD2. The CDR3 loop spans 13 amino acids. In germline, CDR1 is SSHAT, CDR2 FNYEAQ (reference sequence). CDR3 sequence: CASSLGLAGEQYF. The CDR3 nucleotides read TGTGCTAGCAGCCTCGGACTAGCGGGCGAGCAGTACTTC.

This chain uses TRBV11-3 with TRBJ2-7; D is possibly TRBD1 (6 bases). Trimming removed 0 bases at V and 7 bases at J, with 22 bases between. The germline gives CDR1 SGHNT, CDR2 YENEEA. The CDR3 has 17 residues. The CDR3 sequence is CASSLDLGALPLVEQYF. The CDR3 nucleotides read TGTGCCAGCAGCTTAGATCTGGGGGCTTTACCCCTTGTTGAGCAGTACTTC.

This chain connects TRBV5-1 to TRBJ1-2, with 11 bases matching TRBD1. CDR3 size: 15 residues. After removal of 0 bases from V and 6 bases from J, the junction contained 4 bases not matched to a gene. Germline values: CDR1 SGHRS, CDR2 YFSETQ. The CDR3, as DNA: TGCGCCAGCAGCTTGGCAGGACAGGGGGCTGATGGCTACACCTTC. Residues: CASSLAGQGADGYTF.

This rearrangement joins TRBV6-6 to TRBJ2-7, with D perhaps matching TRBD1 or TRBD2 (6 bases each). The CDR3 totals 15 residues. Between the trimmed V and J ends, which lost 2 bases and 4 bases, there was a span of 15 bases. Germline V gene lookup returns CDR1 MNHNY and CDR2 SVGAGI (reference sequence). The CDR3 bases are TGTGCCAGCAGTTACACACAGGGAGGTATTTACGAGCAGTACTTC. Residues: CASSYTQGGIYEQYF.

The chain recombines TRBV27 with TRBJ2-5; no reliable D call. CDR1 and CDR2 (germline): MNHEY, SMNVEV (reference sequence). Trimming stripped 3 bases from V and 5 bases from J, with 13 bases between. This CDR3 has 14 amino acids. The CDR3 DNA follows: TGTGCCAGCAGTTTCGGTCCTCGTCCGGAGACCCAGTACTTC. Its translation: CASSFGPRPETQYF.

The chain recombines TRBV28 with TRBJ1-4; D remains unclear. V was trimmed by 4 bases and J by 3 bases, leaving 15 bases between them. This CDR3 spans 16 amino acids. CDR1 and CDR2 from the germline V gene are MDHEN and SYDVKM. CDR3 residues: CASSSFSRSANEKLFF. The CDR3 nucleotides read TGTGCCAGCAGTTCATTCTCGAGGTCGGCTAATGAAAAACTGTTTTTT.

This clone was observed once. This rearrangement joins TRBV27 to TRBJ1-1, with D unclear. The CDR3 consists of 13 residues. V was cut by 2 bases and J by 0 bases, with 4 bases left in between. Germline assignment: CDR1 MNHEY and CDR2 SMNVEV (reference sequence). In DNA form, the CDR3 reads TGTGCCAGCAGTTTAAGTATGAACACTGAAGCTTTCTTT. This gives the protein CASSLSMNTEAFF.

The V call is TRBV28, the J call TRBJ1-1, with 9 bases aligning to TRBD1. The CDR3 extends over 14 amino acids. J lost 9 bases, V lost 1 base, and 6 bases had no gene match. Germline V gene sequence: CDR1 MDHEN, CDR2 SYDVKM. The CDR3 DNA reads as TGTGCCAGCAGTTTATTCGGGACAGGGCGCCAAGCTTTCTTT. Translated, it gives CASSLFGTGRQAFF.

The chain is built from TRBV29-1 and TRBJ1-4; maybe TRBD1 (6 bases). Trimming removed 2 bases at V and 7 bases at J, with 14 bases between. The CDR3 sequence is 14 residues long. Germline loops: CDR1 SQVTM, CDR2 ANQGSEA. The CDR3 DNA reads as TGCAGCGTTGAAAGAGGGGACATAGGTGAAAAACTGTTTTTT. Its translation: CSVERGDIGEKLFF.